The 10 T cell receptor beta chains given below trace back to one sample, sequenced in a study of shared T cell receptors in the human thymus. TCRdb's copy holds only in-frame clones and misses some; the assay was immunoSEQ multiplex PCR. The sample has 650,000 to 950,000 clones, 70% to 90% seen once. A further study also used this sample, focusing on human thymus T cells.

Sequencing was carried out using thymocytes. Receptors originate from a girl under three years old with a congenital heart defect.

The chain has TRBV5-4 and TRBJ1-1; no definite D call. This CDR3 is built from 14 residues. Trimming took off 0 bases at V and 5 bases at J, with 11 bases between the two ends. Germline CDR1 and CDR2: SGHNT and YYREEE (reference sequence). The CDR3 protein is CASSLGGSGTEAFF. In nucleotides, the CDR3 is TGTGCCAGCAGCTTGGGAGGAAGTGGAACTGAAGCTTTCTTT.

The rearrangement joins TRBV9 to TRBJ1-1, with 7 bases aligning to TRBD1. Germline values: CDR1 SGDLS, CDR2 YYNGEE. The CDR3 runs to 11 residues. J gave up 11 bases and V 4 bases, and 5 bases lay outside the gene matches. The CDR3 DNA follows: TGTGCCAGCAGCTCGACAGGGAGGGCTTTCTTT. It specifies CASSSTGRAFF.

The V and J genes are TRBV6-5 and TRBJ1-1, with D maybe TRBD1 (5 bases). From germline, CDR1 is MNHEY and CDR2 SVGAGI. V was clipped by 7 bases and J by 1 base, with 10 bases between them. This CDR3 is 13 amino acids long. The CDR3 region is CASNGHRNTEAFF. The CDR3 coding sequence is TGTGCCAGCAACGGACACAGGAACACTGAAGCTTTCTTT.

V gene TRBV5-1 combines with J gene TRBJ1-2; no firm D call. From germline, CDR1 is SGHRS and CDR2 YFSETQ. Trimming left V 0 bases short and J 2 bases short, with 11 bases between. The CDR3 runs to 15 residues. CDR3 sequence: CASSLAGEQNYGYTF. CDR3 sequence (DNA): TGCGCCAGCAGCTTGGCTGGTGAGCAAAACTATGGCTACACCTTC.

The V gene is TRBV19, the J gene TRBJ1-5, with D possibly TRBD1 on 6 matching bases. The ends were cut back, 5 bases at V and 7 bases at J, with 18 bases in the middle. The CDR3 contains 15 residues. In germline, CDR1 is LNHDA, CDR2 SQIVND (reference sequence). The CDR3 nucleotides read TGTGCCAGTAGTGGCCGACAGGCGCCGATGCAGCCCCAGCATTTT. It codes for CASSGRQAPMQPQHF. The full variable domain, in which reference TRBV19 and TRBJ1-5 provide the parts outside the CDR3, is DGGITQSPKYLFRKEGQNVTLSCEQNLNHDAMYWYRQDPGQGLRLIYYSQIVNDFQKGDIAEGYSVSREKKESFPLTVTSAQKNPTAFYLCASSGRQAPMQPQHFGDGTRLSIL.

The genes are TRBV7-3 and TRBJ1-2, with D tentatively TRBD1 (5 bases). The CDR3 covers 16 residues. The V and J ends lost 6 bases and 8 bases respectively, with 25 bases between them. CDR1 is SGHTA and CDR2 is FQGTGA in the germline V gene. For the CDR3, the DNA is TGTGCCAGCAGTATGCATTCAGGGCTCCCCTTAGACGGCTACACCTTC. Translating gives CASSMHSGLPLDGYTF.

The chain carries TRBV6-5 and TRBJ1-1; 7 bases agree with TRBD1. CDR3 length: 14 residues. The germline V gene has CDR1 MNHEY and CDR2 SVGAGI. V lost 5 bases to trimming and J lost 1 base; unmatched junction nucleotides: 4. The CDR3 sequence: CASSKGGRNTEAFF. DNA for the CDR3: TGTGCCAGCAGTAAAGGGGGCAGGAACACTGAAGCTTTCTTT.

V and J are TRBV6-5 and TRBJ2-7; TRBD2 agrees at 7 bases. Losses at the gene ends were 0 bases for V and 2 bases for J; bases not matched to a gene: 4. CDR3 length equals 15 residues. Germline V gene data show CDR1 as MNHEY and CDR2 as SVGAGI. The CDR3 protein is CASSYSAGVPYEQYF. The CDR3 region has the DNA TGTGCCAGCAGTTACTCGGCGGGGGTTCCCTACGAGCAGTACTTC.

This clone was detected once. V and J are TRBV10-1 and TRBJ2-1; TRBD2 matches 7 bases. Trimming took 0 bases from V and 5 from J; bases not matched to a gene: 10. The CDR3 length is 17 residues. Germline lookup yields CDR1 WNHNN and CDR2 SYGVQD (reference sequence). CDR3 nucleotides: TGCGCCAGCAGTGAGTCTCTGCGAGCGGGGATGGACAATGAGCAGTTCTTC. This translates into CASSESLRAGMDNEQFF.

The V gene is TRBV29-1, the J gene TRBJ2-1, with D possibly being TRBD1 (6 bases). Germline-derived CDR1 and CDR2 are SQVTM and ANQGSEA. Trimming took off 4 bases at V and 10 bases at J, with 14 bases between the two ends. CDR3 length: 12 residues. Written as DNA, the CDR3 is TGCAGCGTTGGGCAGGGGTTGCGGGAGCAGTTCTTC. The encoded protein is CSVGQGLREQFF.